This T cell receptor (beta chain) originates from a study of OX40 agonist ivuxolimab in advanced cancers. Findings and caveats of the study: Low normalized clonal expansion also occurred in some nonresponding patients.

Baseline was the first blood sampling point, followed by cycle 4 day 1 and cycle 7 day 1. The protocol was immunoSEQ multiplex PCR, while the TCRdb copy is restricted to in-frame clones and leaves out a portion. The profile covers 60,000 or so clones, with approximately 80% appearing a single time and around 4% taken by the ten largest. Details on this clone: Its target is not known.

The CDR3 sequence is 14 residues long. This chain connects TRBV21-1 to TRBJ2-3; TRBD2 is the table's D call and was not checked against the DNA. TRBV21-1 is a listed pseudogene. This receptor was obtained from an adult with an advanced solid tumor such as melanoma, head and neck, liver or kidney cancer. The input for sequencing was CD4+ or CD8+ T cells sorted from blood, taken in a trial of the OX40 agonist ivuxolimab. CDR3 in amino acids: CASSKKAGRDTQYF. DNA of the CDR3: TGTGCCAGCAGCAAAAAAGCCGGGAGGGATACGCAGTATTTT.